The 26 T cell receptor beta chains below were found in one sample sequenced in a study of CD8+CD57+ T cells in acquired aplastic anemia. TCR beta VDJ and CDR3 profiling used genomic DNA as template. TCRdb processed the reads anew with MiXCR; each CDR3 protein has one entry. The sample contains some 190,000 distinct CDR3 sequences, less than 55% of which appear only once. Sequencing input: sorted CD4+, CD8+, or CD8+CD57+ T cells (not recorded which) from PBMCs. Every receptor here comes from a human donor in good health.

The chain carries TRBV19 and TRBJ1-5, with a possible D match to TRBD1 (5 bases). Germline V lookup: CDR1 LNHDA, CDR2 SQIVND (reference sequence). Between the trimmed V and J ends, which lost 2 bases and 3 bases, there was a span of 11 bases. The CDR3 has 15 amino acids. CDR3 protein: CASSISGGLNQPQHF. DNA for the CDR3: TGTGCCAGTAGTATATCCGGGGGACTCAATCAGCCCCAGCATTTT.

Here the CDR3 reads CASSVGQGGNSPLHF. The CDR3 DNA reads TGTGCCAGTAGTGTCGGACAGGGTGGTAATTCACCCCTCCACTTT. This rearrangement joins TRBV19 to TRBJ1-6, with 8 bases aligning to TRBD1. In germline, CDR1 is LNHDA, CDR2 SQIVND (reference sequence). The CDR3 loop spans 15 amino acids. V lost 5 bases, J lost 6 bases, and 6 bases stayed unmatched.

This clonotype came up many times. The chain is built from TRBV12-3 or TRBV12-4 and TRBJ2-1; D not resolved. The CDR3 sequence is 14 residues long. Trimming removed 2 bases from V and 6 bases from J, with 11 bases in between. The CDR3 region is CASSLRYTTNEQFF. CDR3 sequence (DNA): TGTGCCAGCAGTTTAAGATACACGACCAATGAGCAGTTCTTC.

The chain has TRBV7-9 and TRBJ2-7; perhaps TRBD1 as D (6 bases). The CDR3 loop spans 14 amino acids. Germline V gives CDR1 SEHNR, CDR2 FQNEAQ (reference sequence). Trimming took 3 bases from V and 0 from J, leaving 9 bases between them. Written as DNA, the CDR3 is TGTGCCAGCAGCTTTGGGACAACCTCCTACGAGCAGTACTTC. Its protein product is CASSFGTTSYEQYF.

This clonotype was recorded many times. The rearrangement joins TRBV20-1 to TRBJ2-5; 7 nucleotides align to TRBD2. The J segment lost 1 base and the V segment lost 5 bases, leaving 4 bases of the junction unmatched. The CDR3 sequence is 13 residues long. Germline V gene lookup returns CDR1 DFQATT and CDR2 SNEGSKA (reference sequence). The CDR3 sequence: CSAYKRGQETQYF. DNA for the CDR3: TGCAGTGCTTATAAGCGGGGCCAAGAGACCCAGTACTTC.

A word on this clonotype: Mismatch with germline at one junction end may stem from a read error. This chain uses TRBV7-2 with TRBJ2-5; TRBD2 might be the D (6 bases). Germline assignment: CDR1 SGHTA and CDR2 FQGNSA. This CDR3 contains 13 residues. The CDR3 nucleotides are TGTGCCAGCGGCTTAAGTCCGGGGGAGGCCCAGTACTTC. It encodes CASGLSPGEAQYF.

The rearrangement uses TRBV19 and TRBJ2-1; D is uncertain. The CDR3 is 12 amino acids. The germline V gene encodes CDR1 LNHDA and CDR2 SQIVND (reference sequence). Between the trimmed V and J ends, which lost 3 bases and 7 bases, there was a span of 7 bases. CDR3 protein: CASSIGLNEQFF. The DNA for the CDR3 is TGTGCCAGTAGTATCGGGCTGAATGAGCAGTTCTTC. The full variable domain, in which reference TRBV19 and TRBJ2-1 provide the parts outside the CDR3, is DGGITQSPKYLFRKEGQNVTLSCEQNLNHDAMYWYRQDPGQGLRLIYYSQIVNDFQKGDIAEGYSVSREKKESFPLTVTSAQKNPTAFYLCASSIGLNEQFFGPGTRLTVL.

This clonotype occurred many times. The rearrangement uses TRBV6-6 and TRBJ2-5; D is possibly TRBD2 (5 bases). The germline CDR1 and CDR2 sequences are MNHNY and SVGAGI (reference sequence). The CDR3 runs 15 residues. Trimming pared 0 bases from V and 1 base from J, leaving 9 bases between. CDR3 in DNA: TGTGCCAGCAGTTACTCGAGCGGCCGCCAAGAGACCCAGTACTTC. The encoded protein is CASSYSSGRQETQYF.

The rearrangement joins TRBV15 to TRBJ2-7; TRBD1 agrees at 7 bases. The junction had 10 bases not matched to a gene; V was cut back by 8 bases and J by 0 bases. This CDR3 is built from 15 residues. CDR1 is LNHNV and CDR2 is YYDKDF in the germline V gene (reference sequence). The CDR3 spells CATRMRDRASYEQYF. The CDR3 bases are TGTGCCACCCGGATGCGAGACAGGGCCTCCTACGAGCAGTACTTC.

CDR3 sequence: CATSRAGGRDTQYF. The CDR3 DNA reads TGTGCCACCAGTCGAGCGGGAGGGAGGGATACGCAGTATTTT. V usage is TRBV24-1 and J usage is TRBJ2-3, with 10 positions matching TRBD2. V was clipped by 6 bases and J by 6 bases; unmatched bases: 5. Germline CDR1 and CDR2: KGHDR and SFDVKD. The CDR3 runs 14 residues.

Note on this clonotype: Just one base apart from a much larger clone, this may be a read error. Since no conserved phenylalanine or tryptophan closes the CDR3, a read error is the likely cause. V and J are TRBV5-1 and TRBJ2-7, with 8 bases that match TRBD1. The V gene's germline CDR1 is SGHRS and CDR2 YFSETQ. The V segment lost 4 bases and the J segment 4 bases; nucleotides outside the gene matches: 4. This CDR3 region has 13 residues. CDR3 DNA: TGCGCCAGCAGCGGGACAGGCACTTACGAGCAGTACTCC. Encoded protein: CASSGTGTYEQYS.

This CDR3 is CASKPGGTAMNTEAFF. As DNA, the CDR3 is TGCGCCAGCAAACCGGGGGGTACGGCAATGAACACTGAAGCTTTCTTT. The chain recombines TRBV5-1 with TRBJ1-1; weak D call: TRBD1 (5 bases). There are 16 residues in the CDR3. Germline-derived CDR1 and CDR2 are SGHRS and YFSETQ. Trimming shortened V by 6 bases and J by 0 bases, and 18 bases separated the two germline ends. The complete variable domain, with remaining parts taken from reference TRBV5-1 and TRBJ1-1, reads KAGVTQTPRYLIKTRGQQVTLSCSPISGHRSVSWYQQTPGQGLQFLFEYFSETQRNKGNFPGRFSGRQFSNSRSEMNVSTLELGDSALYLCASKPGGTAMNTEAFFGQGTRLTVV.

The chain combines TRBV25-1 with TRBJ1-1; a weak D match, TRBD1 (6 bases). With 6 bases removed from V and 5 bases from J, the gap between germline ends came to 19 bases. The CDR3 is 15 amino acids. The germline V gene encodes CDR1 MGHDK and CDR2 SYGVNS. The CDR3 here is CASRRGGGAGTEAFF. The CDR3 DNA reads TGTGCCAGCAGACGAGGGGGGGGAGCGGGGACTGAAGCTTTCTTT.

This clonotype was recorded a few times. J is TRBJ2-1 and V is TRBV15; tentatively, D is TRBD2 (6 bases). Trimming removed 0 bases from V and 9 bases from J, with 9 bases in between. Germline assignment: CDR1 LNHNV and CDR2 YYDKDF (reference sequence). The CDR3 extends over 13 amino acids. The CDR3 coding sequence is TGTGCCACCAGCAGAGATATCGGGGGTGAGCAGTTCTTC. It is translated as CATSRDIGGEQFF.

This clonotype has ten or more counts. This chain uses TRBV20-1 with TRBJ2-7; a weak D match, TRBD1 (6 bases). Trimming removed 6 bases at V and 0 bases at J, with 15 bases between. Germline V lookup: CDR1 DFQATT, CDR2 SNEGSKA (reference sequence). The CDR3 extends over 14 amino acids. CDR3 sequence: CSATGTLLSYEQYF. The CDR3 DNA follows: TGCAGTGCCACCGGGACACTACTCTCCTACGAGCAGTACTTC.

This chain links TRBV2 with TRBJ2-7; TRBD2 matches at 13 bases. V dropped 6 bases and J dropped 2; count of bases not matched to a gene: 10. The germline CDR1 and CDR2 sequences are SNHLY and FYNNEI. CDR3 size: 17 residues. CDR3 region: CASRGGLAGLPTYEQYF. In nucleotides, the CDR3 is TGTGCCAGCAGGGGGGGACTAGCGGGACTACCAACCTACGAGCAGTACTTC.

A remark on this clonotype: The CDR3 ends on some other residue instead of the conserved phenylalanine or tryptophan, so this is likely a read error. V usage is TRBV2 and J usage is TRBJ1-5; no definite D call. Germline assignment: CDR1 SNHLY and CDR2 FYNNEI. The CDR3 loop spans 13 amino acids. CDR3 amino acids: CSSSDSANQPQHL. CDR3 sequence (DNA): TGTTCCAGCAGTGATTCAGCGAATCAGCCCCAGCATCTT.

This clonotype was seen at least ten times. The chain couples TRBV2 to TRBJ2-7; 10 bases agree with TRBD1. Germline V gene sequence: CDR1 SNHLY, CDR2 FYNNEI. J lost 6 bases, V lost 8 bases, and 10 bases had no gene match. The CDR3 runs to 14 residues. The DNA for the CDR3 is TGTGCCAGCCGTCCGGGACAGGGGCTGAGCGAGCAGTACTTC. As protein: CASRPGQGLSEQYF.

Of note for this clonotype: The junction shows a germline mismatch at one end, possibly a read error. This chain joins TRBV7-7 and TRBJ2-3; 12 bases fit TRBD1. CDR1 and CDR2 from the germline V gene are SSHAT and FNYEAQ (reference sequence). The CDR3 is 15 residues long. The CDR3 DNA is TGTGCTAGCAGCCCCGGGACAGGGGGCGCAGATACGCAGTATTTT. Amino acids: CASSPGTGGADTQYF.

Remarks on this clonotype: The CDR3 ends on some other residue instead of the conserved phenylalanine or tryptophan, so this is likely a read error. This chain uses TRBV5-1 with TRBJ2-5, with D possibly being TRBD2 (6 bases). Between the trimmed V and J ends, which lost 5 bases and 5 bases, there was a span of 10 bases. The CDR3 is made up of 12 amino acids. Germline V gene data show CDR1 as SGHRS and CDR2 as YFSETQ. The CDR3 DNA reads TGCGCCAGCAGAGGCGGGAAGGAGACCCAGTACCTC. Amino acids: CASRGGKETQYL.

V is TRBV28 and J is TRBJ2-3; D not resolved. Trimming pared 8 bases from V and 7 bases from J, leaving 7 bases between. There are 10 residues in the CDR3. Germline values: CDR1 MDHEN, CDR2 SYDVKM. CDR3 sequence: CASSQHTQYF. The CDR3 DNA reads as TGTGCCAGCTCTCAGCATACGCAGTATTTT.

The CDR3 DNA reads TGTGCCAGCAGCCCGACCGACGACGACACTAACTATGGCTACACCTTC. Protein sequence: CASSPTDDDTNYGYTF. This rearrangement joins TRBV3-1 to TRBJ1-2; D is unclear. There are 16 residues in the CDR3. With 4 bases removed from V and 0 bases from J, the gap between germline ends came to 15 bases. Germline values: CDR1 LGHDT, CDR2 YNNKEL (reference sequence).

On this clonotype: This sequence may be a read error, since a much larger clone differs from it by one base. The chain uses TRBV11-1 and TRBJ1-3; TRBD1 agrees at 8 bases. The germline CDR1 and CDR2 sequences are SGHAT and FQDESV (reference sequence). The CDR3 has 17 amino acids. Written as DNA, the CDR3 is TGTGCCAGCAGCTTCTTTGGGCAGGGGGCCACGGGAACCACCATATATTTT. The encoded protein is CASSFFGQGATGTTIYF. The full variable domain, rest sourced from reference TRBV11-1 and TRBJ1-3, is EAEVAQSPRYKITEKSQAVAFWCDPISGHATLYWYRQILGQGPELLVQFQDESVVDDSQLPKDRFSAERLKGVDSTLKIQPAELGDSAMYLCASSFFGQGATGTTIYFGEGSWLTVV.

The chain recombines TRBV2 with TRBJ1-1; a possible D gene is TRBD1 (5 bases). The germline CDR1 and CDR2 sequences are SNHLY and FYNNEI. The CDR3 has 13 amino acids. V lost 1 base and J 6 bases, leaving 9 bases between the germline ends. CDR3 DNA sequence: TGTGCCAGCAGTGAAGGCAGGGTCTCTGAAGCTTTCTTT. Protein: CASSEGRVSEAFF.

V gene TRBV7-9 combines with J gene TRBJ1-5, with unresolved D. Trimming left V 3 bases short and J 4 bases short, with 7 bases between. The CDR3 consists of 13 residues. CDR1 is SEHNR and CDR2 is FQNEAQ in the germline V gene (reference sequence). The CDR3 nucleotides read TGTGCCAGCAGCTTCTGGCGGAATCAGCCCCAGCATTTT. Translation gives CASSFWRNQPQHF.

Note on this clonotype: Lacking the conserved final phenylalanine or tryptophan, this CDR3 likely reflects a read error. V usage is TRBV7-2 and J usage is TRBJ1-5; D is uncertain. CDR3 length: 12 amino acids. V lost 4 bases and J 5 bases, leaving 6 bases between the germline ends. Germline CDR1 SGHTA, CDR2 FQGNSA. The CDR3 DNA follows: TGTGCCAGCAGCTCAAGGGATCAGCCCCAGCATCTT. Translating it yields CASSSRDQPQHL.